This TCR beta chain came from a study of early T cells in non-severe SARS-CoV-2 infection (dated by TCRdb to the early 2020s). For the wider study: Bulk RNA from unsorted whole blood was used for TCR sequencing, so alpha and beta chains could not be paired. What the research found in general, with its limitations: Matching against VDJdb was skewed toward anti-spike CD8 responses, likely underestimated virus-specific expansions, and missed private and CD4 specificities.

Preparation of the library involved 5' RACE. Instrument used: NextSeq 500. Unique molecular identifiers were attached to individual cDNA molecules in the TCR library protocol so that sequencing error and PCR bias could be corrected. Sequencing covered both TCR alpha and beta chains, and within each sample the abundances of alpha and beta sequences were tightly co-correlated. Regarding the original processing steps: Decombinator V4 was used to annotate the V gene, J gene and CDR3 of the TCR sequences. Expanded TCRs were defined as changing significantly between any two time points under a Poisson model with p below 0.0001. TCR abundances were normalised to the total number of TCRs sequenced per sample and were expressed as counts per million. TRAV1-2 paired with TRAJ12, TRAJ20 or TRAJ33 defined MAIT TCRs, while TRAV10 paired with TRAJ18 defined iNKT TCRs. VDJdb, accessed 1 November 2021, was searched for CMV, EBV and SARS-CoV-2 annotated TCRs, with TCRs annotated for multiple antigens excluded. TCRdb ran its own pipeline on the public reads, namely fastp trimming at Q25 and MiXCR clone calling, and kept in-frame beta chains. Duplicate CDR3 protein sequences are folded into a single record with the most common DNA and genes. The V and J calls reflect TCRdb's pipeline rather than the authors' work. The sample contains roughly 23,000 distinct CDR3 sequences, 3% to 4.5% of them found a single time. Jointly, the top ten make up 4.5% to 7% of the sample.

Set within a cohort of healthcare workers in London, UK, this nested case-control study involved weekly PCR testing of nasopharyngeal swabs along with blood sampling. Healthcare workers were enrolled in the week of the UK lockdown, from 23 to 31 March 2020, and were followed every week for up to about 15 weeks. This clonotype was picked up many times. What this receptor recognizes is not known. Per-base qualities were not stored, and no clone one base away is much larger. The V end gives up 0 bases and the J end 3 bases, leaving 2 bases in the junction not matched to a gene. CDR1 and CDR2 were assigned from the germline V gene as SGDLS and YYNGEE. There are 15 amino acids in the CDR3, from cysteine to phenylalanine inclusive. The CDR3 DNA has 45 bases and is translated from base 1.

Sequenced sample: whole blood. The sequence was obtained from an adult who was a healthcare worker with PCR-confirmed SARS-CoV-2 infection or an uninfected control (not recorded which). The V and J genes are TRBV9 and TRBJ2-7, and 11 junctional nucleotides match TRBD1. CDR3 region: CASSVGTGGFYEQYF. The DNA reads TGTGCCAGCAGCGTAGGGACAGGGGGCTTCTACGAGCAGTACTTC.